A selection of T cell receptor beta chains follows, all from one sample in a study of shared clonotypes between healthy human individuals. Profiling relied on immunoSEQ multiplex PCR, and the TCRdb table lists in-frame clones only, not all of them. The sample contains some 2.1 million clones, approximately 95% of which appear only once. Sequencing was done on a sample of naive CD8+ T cells sorted from blood. The receptor source for this set is a man aged 18-30 years in good health. CDR3s include the opening cysteine and the closing phenylalanine or tryptophan. A D gene is named only where the DNA matches it firmly. Clone size is not always given. Where it is, it says once, few, many or a class for expanded clones.

size: -
V: TRBV6-1
J: TRBJ2-7
D: -
DNA: TGTGCCAGCAGTGAAGAGGGCAGGGTAAGCTACGAGCAGTACTTC
CDR3: CASSEEGRVSYEQYF

size: -
V: TRBV25-1
J: TRBJ2-1
D: TRBD1
DNA: TGTGCCAGCAGTAACCGGGACAGGGAGGTCTTC
CDR3: CASSNRDREVF

size: -
V: TRBV6-5
J: TRBJ1-1
D: -
DNA: TGTGCCAGCAGTTACTCGGCAAGCGGAGTCACTGAAGCTTTCTTT
CDR3: CASSYSASGVTEAFF

size: -
V: TRBV5-6
J: TRBJ2-1
D: TRBD2
DNA: TGTGCCAGCAGCTTGGCGAGCGGACTAGCGAATTTCTACAATGAGCAGTTCTTC
CDR3: CASSLASGLANFYNEQFF

size: -
V: TRBV7-9
J: TRBJ2-3
D: -
DNA: TGTGCCAGCAGCTTAGGGGGGGCAGATACGCAGTATTTT
CDR3: CASSLGGADTQYF

size: -
V: TRBV7-9
J: TRBJ2-5
D: TRBD1
DNA: TGTGCCAGCAGCTCCGGACAGGGGGGCGAAGAGACCCAGTACTTC
CDR3: CASSSGQGGEETQYF

size: -
V: TRBV7-2
J: TRBJ2-1
D: -
DNA: TGTGCCAGCAGCTATGGGAGGGGACAGGAGCAGTTCTTC
CDR3: CASSYGRGQEQFF

size: -
V: TRBV7-9
J: TRBJ2-5
D: TRBD2
DNA: TGTGCCAGCAGCTCGGGGGGAGGGGAGACCCAGTACTTC
CDR3: CASSSGGGETQYF

size: -
V: TRBV5-4
J: TRBJ2-7
D: -
DNA: TGTGCCAGCATTAAGATTGGGGCAGGTACCTACGAGCAGTACTTC
CDR3: CASIKIGAGTYEQYF

size: -
V: TRBV30
J: TRBJ2-7
D: -
DNA: TGTGCCTGGAGTCCCCCCCTTAATACCTACGAGCAGTACTTC
CDR3: CAWSPPLNTYEQYF

size: -
V: TRBV6-6
J: TRBJ1-4
D: TRBD1
DNA: TGTGCCAGCAGTTACCCAGACAGGGGAATAAGGGAAAAACTGTTTTTT
CDR3: CASSYPDRGIREKLFF

size: -
V: TRBV7-9
J: TRBJ1-2
D: -
DNA: TGTGCCAGCAGCTTAGTCGGGGTCCAGAATGGCTACACCTTC
CDR3: CASSLVGVQNGYTF

size: -
V: TRBV4-3
J: TRBJ2-7
D: TRBD2
DNA: TGCGCCAGCAGCCAGGGACTAGCGGAGGCCTACGAGCAGTACTTC
CDR3: CASSQGLAEAYEQYF

size: -
V: TRBV30
J: TRBJ1-1
D: TRBD1
DNA: TGTGCCTGGAGTACCGGGACAGGAGAACCTGAAGCTTTCTTT
CDR3: CAWSTGTGEPEAFF

size: -
V: TRBV4-1
J: TRBJ2-1
D: -
DNA: TGCGCCAGCAGCCCAGAGGGCTACTCAAGCTCCTACAATGAGCAGTTCTTC
CDR3: CASSPEGYSSSYNEQFF

size: -
V: TRBV5-1
J: TRBJ2-1
D: -
DNA: TGCGCCAGCACCCCCTCGACCTCCTACAATGAGCAGTTCTTC
CDR3: CASTPSTSYNEQFF

size: -
V: TRBV7-8
J: TRBJ2-1
D: TRBD2
DNA: TGTGCCAGCAGCCCCGGACTAGCGGGAAGCCCCTACAATGAGCAGTTCTTC
CDR3: CASSPGLAGSPYNEQFF

size: -
V: TRBV4-3
J: TRBJ1-5
D: -
DNA: TGCGCCAGCAGCCAAGACAGGTTAGGGCGTAGCAATCAGCCCCAGCATTTC
CDR3: CASSQDRLGRSNQPQHF

size: -
V: TRBV28
J: TRBJ2-7
D: -
DNA: TGTGCCAGCAGTTTTACAGGTGGCTCCTACGAGCAGTACTTC
CDR3: CASSFTGGSYEQYF

size: once
V: TRBV2
J: TRBJ2-1
D: -
DNA: TGTGCCAGCATCGAAAGGGGAGGCTCCTACAATGAGCAGTTCTTC
CDR3: CASIERGGSYNEQFF

size: -
V: TRBV4-3
J: TRBJ1-6
D: -
DNA: TGCGCCAGCAGCCAAGATCTTGGAGTCCGGAATTCACCCCTCCACTTT
CDR3: CASSQDLGVRNSPLHF

size: -
V: TRBV9
J: TRBJ2-1
D: TRBD1
DNA: TGTGCCAGCAGCGTAGTGGGACAGTACAATGAGCAGTTCTTC
CDR3: CASSVVGQYNEQFF

size: -
V: TRBV7-2
J: TRBJ2-7
D: -
DNA: TGTGCCAGCAGCTTAATTGGGTTAACCGGTCACGAGCAGTACTTC
CDR3: CASSLIGLTGHEQYF

size: -
V: TRBV5-1
J: TRBJ2-1
D: TRBD1
DNA: TGCGCCAGCAGAGATCACTTACAGGGGGGCCTTTACAATGAGCAGTTCTTC
CDR3: CASRDHLQGGLYNEQFF

size: -
V: TRBV6-6
J: TRBJ2-4
D: -
DNA: TGTGCCAGCAGTTACGGCGAGGGAAACATTCAGTACTTC
CDR3: CASSYGEGNIQYF

size: -
V: TRBV6-5
J: TRBJ2-2
D: -
DNA: TGTGCCAGCAGTTACTCGGTGGGCGGGGAGCTGTTTTTT
CDR3: CASSYSVGGELFF

size: -
V: TRBV4-1
J: TRBJ2-7
D: TRBD1
DNA: TGCGCCAGCAGCTTATCGGGACAGGGTCCCTACGAGCAGTACTTC
CDR3: CASSLSGQGPYEQYF

size: -
V: TRBV2
J: TRBJ2-5
D: TRBD2
DNA: TGTGCCAGCAGGGGACTAGCGGGAGGTCTGGAGACCCAGTACTTC
CDR3: CASRGLAGGLETQYF

size: -
V: TRBV21-1
J: TRBJ2-7
D: -
DNA: TGTGCCAGCAGTAGGGCCCGAGGTTCCTACGAGCAGTACTTC
CDR3: CASSRARGSYEQYF

size: -
V: TRBV5-1
J: TRBJ2-2
D: TRBD1
DNA: TGCGCCAGCAGCTTGGCCGGGACAGGGTACCCCGGGGAGCTGTTTTTT
CDR3: CASSLAGTGYPGELFF

size: -
V: TRBV4-3
J: TRBJ2-7
D: -
DNA: TGCGCCAGCAGCCAGGGGGGGGCCGGAAGATACGAGCAGTACTTC
CDR3: CASSQGGAGRYEQYF

size: -
V: TRBV5-6
J: TRBJ2-7
D: TRBD1
DNA: TGTGCCAGCAGCTGGGGTAGGGACAGGGTCTCCTACGAGCAGTACTTC
CDR3: CASSWGRDRVSYEQYF

size: once
V: TRBV4-1
J: TRBJ2-7
D: -
DNA: TGCGCCAGCAGCCAAGATCGGGAAGGCGGCTCCTACGAGCAGTACTTC
CDR3: CASSQDREGGSYEQYF

size: -
V: TRBV6-5
J: TRBJ1-1
D: TRBD1
DNA: TGTGCCAGCAGTTACAAGCGGACAGGGGGCGAAGCTTTCTTT
CDR3: CASSYKRTGGEAFF

size: -
V: TRBV6-5
J: TRBJ2-3
D: -
DNA: TGTGCCAGCAGTGACAGGACATCCCGATGGGAGTATTTT
CDR3: CASSDRTSRWEYF

size: -
V: TRBV21-1
J: TRBJ2-7
D: -
DNA: TGTGCCCCCTCTAGCGGAGATGACGAGCAGTACTTC
CDR3: CAPSSGDDEQYF

size: -
V: TRBV15
J: TRBJ2-1
D: -
DNA: TGTGCCACCAGCAGCAGGGGACTGTACAATGAGCAGTTCTTC
CDR3: CATSSRGLYNEQFF

size: -
V: TRBV27
J: TRBJ1-1
D: -
DNA: TGTGCCAGCAGTTTAAACGGACATCAAGTGAACACTGAAGCTTTCTTT
CDR3: CASSLNGHQVNTEAFF

size: once
V: TRBV28
J: TRBJ2-5
D: -
DNA: TGTGCCAGCAGGGGAATCGGCCCCCAAGAGACCCAGTACTTC
CDR3: CASRGIGPQETQYF

size: -
V: TRBV7-9
J: TRBJ1-1
D: TRBD1
DNA: TGTGCCAGCAGCCCCCGGCAGGGGGCCGCCATGAACACTGAAGCTTTCTTT
CDR3: CASSPRQGAAMNTEAFF

size: -
V: TRBV7-9
J: TRBJ2-7
D: -
DNA: TGTGCCAGCAGCTTAGTTCCAGCGGAGAAATACGAGCAGTACTTC
CDR3: CASSLVPAEKYEQYF

size: once
V: TRBV7-7
J: TRBJ2-1
D: TRBD2
DNA: TGTGCTAGCAGCTTAGCCGGGGGGGATTACAATGAGCAGTTCTTC
CDR3: CASSLAGGDYNEQFF

size: -
V: TRBV7-6
J: TRBJ2-5
D: TRBD1
DNA: TGTGCCAGCAGCCCCAGGGACAGTATAAGGGAGACCCAGTACTTC
CDR3: CASSPRDSIRETQYF

size: -
V: TRBV29-1
J: TRBJ1-2
D: TRBD1
DNA: TGCAGCGTGGTGGACAGGGATAACTATGGCTACACCTTC
CDR3: CSVVDRDNYGYTF

size: -
V: TRBV15
J: TRBJ1-4
D: -
DNA: TGTGCCACCAGCGCGTCTAATGAAAAACTGTTTTTT
CDR3: CATSASNEKLFF

size: -
V: TRBV7-6
J: TRBJ2-7
D: -
DNA: TGTGCCAGCAGTCCCGCGGACAGCTTCTACGAGCAGTACTTC
CDR3: CASSPADSFYEQYF

size: -
V: TRBV5-6
J: TRBJ1-6
D: -
DNA: TGTGCCAGCGGCGGAGCCGGCCCTAATTCACCCCTCCACTTT
CDR3: CASGGAGPNSPLHF

size: -
V: TRBV4-3
J: TRBJ1-2
D: -
DNA: TGCGCCAGCAGCCAAGATCTTTCGGTCGCAGGAGATAACTATGGCTACACCTTC
CDR3: CASSQDLSVAGDNYGYTF

size: -
V: TRBV9
J: TRBJ1-5
D: TRBD1
DNA: TGTGCCAGCAGCGTATCAGACAGGGAGCCCCAGCATTTT
CDR3: CASSVSDREPQHF

size: -
V: TRBV28
J: TRBJ1-2
D: -
DNA: TGTGCCAGCAGATCTAGGACAGTGCGTGGGGGCTACACCTTC
CDR3: CASRSRTVRGGYTF

size: -
V: TRBV4-1
J: TRBJ2-7
D: -
DNA: TGCGCCAGCAGCCAAGCGCCCAACTACGAGCAGTACTTC
CDR3: CASSQAPNYEQYF

size: -
V: TRBV27
J: TRBJ1-4
D: -
DNA: TGTGCCAGCAGTTCTCGGACAGAATCAGCAACTAATGAAAAACTGTTTTTT
CDR3: CASSSRTESATNEKLFF